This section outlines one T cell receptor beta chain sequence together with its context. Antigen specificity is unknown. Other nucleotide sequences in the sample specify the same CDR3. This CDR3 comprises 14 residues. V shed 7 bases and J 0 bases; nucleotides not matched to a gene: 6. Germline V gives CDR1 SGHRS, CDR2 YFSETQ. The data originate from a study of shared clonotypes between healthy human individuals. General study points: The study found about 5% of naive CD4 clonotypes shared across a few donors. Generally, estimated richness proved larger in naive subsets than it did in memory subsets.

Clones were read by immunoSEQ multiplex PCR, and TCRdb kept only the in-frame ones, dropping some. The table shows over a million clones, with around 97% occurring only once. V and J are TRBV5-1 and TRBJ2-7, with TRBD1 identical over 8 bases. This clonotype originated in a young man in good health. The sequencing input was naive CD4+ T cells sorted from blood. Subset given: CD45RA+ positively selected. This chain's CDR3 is CASGQGAHSYEQYF. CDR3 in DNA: TGCGCCAGCGGACAGGGAGCCCACTCCTACGAGCAGTACTTC.